A selection of T cell receptor beta chains follows, all from one sample in a study of T cell responses to AZD1222 COVID-19 vaccine. Sequenced by immunoSEQ multiplex PCR; TCRdb stores in-frame clones only, minus some. The table includes 100,000 to 120,000 clones, less than 90% detected once. This sample comprised peripheral blood, obtained on day 0 of AZD1222 vaccination. The source is an adult in good health. Both conserved end residues are part of each CDR3. A D gene is named only where the DNA matches it firmly. Part of the rows lack a size; the others show once, few, many or a class for expanded clones.

TRBV6-5,.,TRBJ1-1,once,CASSSPHMNTEAFF,TGTGCCAGCAGTTCCCCTCATATGAACACTGAAGCTTTCTTT
TRBV11-3,.,TRBJ2-1,.,CASSLTAGNNEQFF,TGTGCCAGCAGCTTAACGGCGGGAAACAATGAGCAGTTCTTC
TRBV5-1,.,TRBJ2-5,once,CASSFTGGEETQYF,TGCGCCAGCAGCTTTACGGGGGGCGAGGAGACCCAGTACTTC
TRBV27,.,TRBJ1-4,.,CASSGDGFNEKLFF,TGTGCCAGCAGTGGGGACGGATTTAATGAAAAACTGTTTTTT
TRBV11-2,TRBD2,TRBJ2-7,once,CASSLIELAGDFYEQYF,TGTGCCAGCAGCTTAATAGAACTAGCGGGGGATTTCTACGAGCAGTACTTC
TRBV7-9,.,TRBJ2-4,.,CASSFGAKNIQYF,TGTGCCAGCAGCTTCGGAGCGAAAAACATTCAGTACTTC
TRBV30,.,TRBJ2-2,once,CAWSLKGDWTGELFF,TGTGCCTGGAGCCTAAAGGGGGATTGGACCGGGGAGCTGTTTTTT
TRBV30,.,TRBJ2-7,.,CAWSNGTQHEQYF,TGTGCCTGGAGTAATGGGACCCAACACGAGCAGTACTTC
TRBV27,.,TRBJ1-1,.,CATRGGVGTEAFF,TGTGCCACCCGGGGCGGGGTTGGAACTGAAGCTTTCTTT
TRBV10-2,.,TRBJ2-1,.,CASSHGLMSEQFF,TGCGCCAGCAGCCACGGACTAATGAGTGAGCAGTTCTTC
TRBV15,.,TRBJ2-1,.,CATSRDLGGWDEQFF,TGTGCCACCAGCAGAGATCTTGGTGGGTGGGATGAGCAGTTCTTC
TRBV27,TRBD1,TRBJ1-2,.,CASRRTGERYGYTF,TGTGCCAGCAGACGGACAGGGGAAAGGTATGGCTACACCTTC
TRBV7-9,TRBD1,TRBJ1-3,.,CASSIIHRGHSGNTIYF,TGTGCCAGCAGCATCATTCACAGGGGACACTCTGGAAACACCATATATTTT
TRBV7-6,TRBD1,TRBJ2-1,.,CASSSGTGDSGEQFF,TGTGCCAGCAGTTCCGGGACAGGCGATTCTGGTGAGCAGTTCTTC
TRBV6-5,TRBD1,TRBJ1-2,.,CASSYKGQGVYGYTF,TGTGCCAGCAGTTACAAGGGACAGGGTGTTTATGGCTACACCTTC
TRBV2,TRBD1,TRBJ2-7,.,CAGSRDRGYEQYF,TGTGCCGGCAGCCGGGACAGGGGGTACGAGCAGTACTTC
TRBV27,.,TRBJ1-4,.,CASSLTRADVELFF,TGTGCCAGCAGTTTAACCAGGGCGGATGTGGAACTGTTTTTT
TRBV11-3,.,TRBJ1-1,.,CASSLSAGNTEAFF,TGTGCCAGCAGCTTATCGGCGGGGAACACTGAAGCTTTCTTT
TRBV7-9,.,TRBJ2-2,.,CASSNSVSGELFF,TGTGCCAGCAGCAACAGCGTCTCCGGGGAGCTGTTTTTT
TRBV5-8,.,TRBJ1-2,.,CASSLKHSGGYGYTF,TGTGCCAGCAGCTTGAAGCACAGTGGAGGTTATGGCTACACCTTC
TRBV5-1,TRBD1,TRBJ1-1,.,CASRTGQENTEAFF,TGCGCCAGCAGAACGGGACAGGAGAACACTGAAGCTTTCTTT
TRBV29-1,TRBD1,TRBJ1-1,.,CSALTGEGEAFF,TGCAGCGCCCTGACAGGGGAGGGTGAAGCTTTCTTT
TRBV6-5,TRBD2,TRBJ2-1,few,CASSYSWSGIYNEQFF,TGTGCCAGCAGTTACTCGTGGAGCGGGATCTACAATGAGCAGTTCTTC
TRBV20-1,.,TRBJ1-1,.,CSARELTEAFF,TGCAGTGCTAGAGAACTGACTGAAGCTTTCTTT
TRBV27,.,TRBJ1-2,.,CASSQDSYYGYTF,TGTGCCAGCAGTCAAGACAGTTACTATGGCTACACCTTC
TRBV3-1/TRBV3-2,.,TRBJ1-5,.,CASSQSDIRFSNQPQHF,TGTGCCAGCAGCCAGTCGGACATACGATTTAGCAATCAGCCCCAGCATTTT
TRBV5-1,TRBD2,TRBJ2-1,.,CASSLVRTSGGNEQFF,TGCGCCAGCAGCTTGGTAAGGACTAGCGGGGGTAATGAGCAGTTCTTC
TRBV7-9,.,TRBJ1-1,.,CASSPNGANTEAFF,TGTGCCAGCAGCCCCAACGGAGCGAACACTGAAGCTTTCTTT
TRBV6-5,TRBD2,TRBJ2-7,.,CASSIPGGGYEQYF,TGTGCCAGCAGTATACCGGGAGGAGGCTACGAGCAGTACTTC
TRBV9,TRBD2,TRBJ2-2,.,CASGGSSGGELFF,TGTGCCAGCGGCGGGAGCAGTGGCGGGGAGCTGTTTTTT
TRBV12-5,TRBD2,TRBJ2-6,.,CASGLERGSGANVLTF,TGTGCTAGTGGTTTGGAGCGGGGCTCTGGGGCCAACGTCCTGACTTTC
TRBV6-5,.,TRBJ1-3,.,CASREVGVGGNTIYF,TGTGCCAGCAGAGAGGTCGGGGTAGGGGGAAACACCATATATTTT
TRBV21-1,.,TRBJ1-2,.,CASKATGFGYTF,TGTGCCAGCAAAGCAACAGGGTTTGGCTACACCTTC
TRBV13,.,TRBJ1-2,.,CASSLAAIYYGYTF,TGTGCCAGCAGCTTAGCCGCCATTTACTATGGCTACACCTTC
TRBV18,.,TRBJ2-6,.,CASSRGTLPSGANVLTF,TGTGCCAGCTCACGCGGGACGCTGCCGTCTGGGGCCAACGTCCTGACTTTC
TRBV5-1,.,TRBJ1-4,.,CASSSDGYNEKLFF,TGCGCCAGCAGCTCGGACGGTTATAATGAAAAACTGTTTTTT
TRBV19,.,TRBJ2-3,.,CASSIRSGRGSTDTQYF,TGTGCCAGTAGTATTAGGTCGGGCAGGGGAAGCACAGATACGCAGTATTTT
TRBV27,TRBD2,TRBJ2-7,few,CASPAWRENGEQYF,TGTGCCAGCCCTGCCTGGCGGGAGAACGGCGAGCAGTACTTC
TRBV15,.,TRBJ1-3,.,CATSTHRSGNTIYF,TGTGCCACCAGCACCCACAGGTCTGGAAACACCATATATTTT
TRBV4-1,.,TRBJ1-1,few,CASSQAAWNTEAFF,TGCGCCAGCAGCCAAGCGGCGTGGAACACTGAAGCTTTCTTT
TRBV12-5,.,TRBJ1-4,once,CASGFDGGLSEKLFF,TGTGCTAGTGGGTTCGATGGGGGGCTGAGTGAAAAACTGTTTTTT
TRBV19,.,TRBJ1-2,.,CASSIRAGGYTF,TGTGCCAGTAGTATACGTGCCGGCGGCTACACCTTC
TRBV5-1,TRBD1,TRBJ1-6,.,CASSASTGANSPLHF,TGCGCCAGCAGCGCCTCGACAGGGGCGAATTCACCCCTCCACTTT
TRBV6-2/TRBV6-3,.,TRBJ2-5,.,CASRPNGKRDYF,TGTGCCAGCAGACCTAATGGCAAGAGAGACTACTTC
TRBV7-9,.,TRBJ2-4,.,CASSPRKKNIQYF,TGTGCCAGCAGCCCCCGCAAAAAAAACATTCAGTACTTC
TRBV7-2,.,TRBJ2-7,.,CASSYGGGRYEQYF,TGTGCCAGCAGCTACGGGGGAGGAAGATACGAGCAGTACTTC
TRBV5-1,.,TRBJ2-5,.,CASSLSGHGLQETQYF,TGCGCCAGCAGCTTGTCGGGTCATGGGCTCCAAGAGACCCAGTACTTC
TRBV4-1,.,TRBJ1-6,.,CASSQGAGLSSYNSPLHF,TGCGCCAGCAGCCAAGGGGCAGGGTTGAGCTCCTATAATTCACCCCTCCACTTT
TRBV29-1,.,TRBJ1-5,few,CSVTSGTKSSAQHF,TGCAGCGTGACATCCGGGACTAAGTCGAGTGCCCAGCATTTT
TRBV5-4,.,TRBJ1-5,.,CASSLSGSPNQPQHF,TGTGCCAGCAGCCTCTCCGGGTCCCCCAATCAGCCCCAGCATTTT
TRBV3-1/TRBV3-2,.,TRBJ1-5,.,CASSHQVPIWHHQPQHF,TGTGCCAGCAGCCACCAAGTTCCCATTTGGCATCATCAGCCCCAGCATTTT
TRBV27,TRBD2,TRBJ2-2,once,CASSFSGLAGKTGELFF,TGTGCCAGCAGTTTCTCGGGACTAGCGGGAAAGACCGGGGAGCTGTTTTTT
TRBV29-1,TRBD2,TRBJ2-7,.,CSVVSTSGYEQYF,TGCAGCGTTGTGTCGACTAGCGGCTACGAGCAGTACTTC
TRBV30,.,TRBJ1-4,few,CAWNYRWDEKLFF,TGTGCCTGGAATTATCGGTGGGATGAAAAACTGTTTTTT
TRBV12-3/TRBV12-4,.,TRBJ1-1,.,CASSLVGGAFF,TGTGCCAGCAGTTTAGTCGGTGGAGCTTTCTTT
TRBV19,.,TRBJ1-1,.,CAVSRVMNTEAFF,TGTGCCGTATCCAGGGTCATGAACACTGAAGCTTTCTTT
TRBV5-4,TRBD2,TRBJ2-2,.,CASSSGLAGRANTGELFF,TGTGCCAGCAGCTCGGGACTAGCGGGCCGCGCGAACACCGGGGAGCTGTTTTTT